A selection of T cell receptor beta chains follows, all from one sample in a study of blood T cell repertoires in COVID-19. Measured with immunoSEQ multiplex PCR; TCRdb has only the in-frame clones, and not every one. The profile shows over 150,000 clones, roughly 80% of them singletons. Source material: peripheral blood. The receptors were sampled from a woman aged 60-70 years with acute or convalescent COVID-19. The CDR3 runs from the conserved cysteine through the conserved F or W. A D gene is named only where the DNA matches it firmly. The size of a clone is reported for some rows only, either as once, few or many, or as a class for expanded clones.

clone_size	v_call	d_call	j_call	cdr3_aa	cdr3_nt
.	TRBV2	.	TRBJ1-5	CASSARTANNQPQHF	TGTGCCAGCAGTGCCCGGACAGCTAACAATCAGCCCCAGCATTTT
.	TRBV7-9	TRBD2	TRBJ2-3	CASSFRLAGGWDTQYF	TGTGCCAGCAGCTTCCGACTAGCGGGGGGTTGGGATACGCAGTATTTT
.	TRBV3-1/TRBV3-2	TRBD2	TRBJ2-1	CASSQYASSGVNNEQFF	TGTGCCAGCAGCCAGTATGCCTCTAGCGGGGTTAACAATGAGCAGTTCTTC
.	TRBV5-6	.	TRBJ1-1	CASSPLSYNTEAFF	TGTGCCAGCAGCCCCCTATCGTACAACACTGAAGCTTTCTTT
.	TRBV6-5	TRBD1	TRBJ1-6	CASSYTGQSNSPLHF	TGTGCCAGCAGTTACACGGGACAGTCCAATTCACCCCTCCACTTT
.	TRBV5-1	TRBD1	TRBJ1-2	CASSFTGQGAGYTF	TGCGCCAGCAGCTTCACGGGACAGGGGGCAGGCTACACCTTC
.	TRBV7-2	.	TRBJ2-3	CASSRADTQYF	TGTGCCAGCAGCCGGGCAGATACGCAGTATTTT
.	TRBV4-1	.	TRBJ1-2	CASSQVGRANYGYTF	TGCGCCAGCAGCCAAGTCGGCAGGGCAAACTATGGCTACACCTTC
.	TRBV4-1	.	TRBJ1-5	CASSQSPGGFSNQPQHF	TGCGCCAGCAGCCAGTCACCCGGGGGGTTTAGCAATCAGCCCCAGCATTTT
.	TRBV4-1	.	TRBJ1-6	CASSQVADGLNSPLHF	TGCGCCAGCAGCCAAGTGGCGGACGGACTAAATTCACCCCTCCACTTT
.	TRBV7-9	TRBD1	TRBJ2-2	CASSSPTGVGGELFF	TGTGCCAGCAGCTCCCCGACAGGGGTGGGCGGGGAGCTGTTTTTT
.	TRBV7-2	TRBD1	TRBJ2-5	CASSLEQGATQYF	TGTGCCAGCAGCTTAGAACAGGGGGCGACCCAGTACTTC
once	TRBV19	.	TRBJ1-3	CASSRSSRGPSGNTIYF	TGTGCCAGTAGCCGAAGCTCCAGGGGTCCCTCTGGAAACACCATATATTTT
.	TRBV5-1	TRBD1	TRBJ1-2	CASSASTGARDYGYTF	TGCGCCAGCAGCGCCTCGACAGGGGCAAGAGACTATGGCTACACCTTC
.	TRBV30	.	TRBJ1-5	CAWSHRTGDQPQHF	TGTGCCTGGAGTCACAGAACAGGAGATCAGCCCCAGCATTTT
once	TRBV30	TRBD1	TRBJ1-5	CAWATGERQPQHF	TGTGCCTGGGCCACAGGGGAACGGCAGCCCCAGCATTTT
few	TRBV11-2	.	TRBJ1-6	CAIRGSGSYNSPLHF	TGTGCCATCCGAGGATCGGGATCCTATAATTCACCCCTCCACTTT
.	TRBV5-4	TRBD1	TRBJ2-1	CASSLPIGQGANEQFF	TGTGCCAGCAGCTTACCTATAGGACAGGGGGCGAATGAGCAGTTCTTC
.	TRBV28	.	TRBJ1-1	CASAARGLNTEAFF	TGTGCCAGCGCGGCCAGGGGCTTGAACACTGAAGCTTTCTTT
.	TRBV5-6	.	TRBJ2-2	CASSYPLGSNTGELFF	TGTGCCAGCAGCTACCCTCTTGGCTCTAACACCGGGGAGCTGTTTTTT
.	TRBV10-3	.	TRBJ2-1	CATANQQGSYNEQFF	TGTGCCACCGCCAACCAACAGGGCTCCTACAATGAGCAGTTCTTC
.	TRBV28	.	TRBJ1-1	CASSLSFGEAFF	TGTGCCAGCAGTTTATCATTCGGGGAAGCTTTCTTT
.	TRBV7-9	.	TRBJ1-4	CASTTGSLSLPYEKLFF	TGTGCCAGCACCACCGGGTCTTTAAGTTTACCCTATGAAAAACTGTTTTTT
many	TRBV7-3	TRBD1	TRBJ2-2	CASSSKPGQIMAGELFF	TGTGCCAGCAGCTCCAAACCGGGACAGATAATGGCCGGGGAGCTGTTTTTT
few	TRBV3-1/TRBV3-2	.	TRBJ1-3	CASSLTGYRNTIYF	TGTGCCAGCAGCCTAACAGGGTACCGAAACACCATATATTTT
.	TRBV5-1	.	TRBJ2-3	CASSLGQAGGDTQYF	TGCGCCAGCAGCTTGGGACAGGCAGGAGGAGATACGCAGTATTTT
.	TRBV20-1	TRBD1	TRBJ1-1	CSASIGRGTEAFF	TGCAGTGCTAGTATTGGCAGGGGGACTGAAGCTTTCTTT
.	TRBV2	TRBD1	TRBJ2-6	CASSVDRVSPGANVLTF	TGTGCCAGCAGTGTGGACAGGGTAAGCCCTGGGGCCAACGTCCTGACTTTC
.	TRBV6-5	TRBD1	TRBJ2-1	CASRPGQGSYEQFF	TGTGCCAGCAGACCGGGACAGGGGTCGTATGAGCAGTTCTTC
.	TRBV5-1	.	TRBJ1-5	CASSPGVSDSNQPQHF	TGCGCCAGCAGCCCCGGGGTATCGGATAGCAATCAGCCCCAGCATTTT
.	TRBV4-1	.	TRBJ1-6	CASSQRGSPLHF	TGCGCCAGCAGCCAAAGGGGTTCACCCCTCCACTTT
.	TRBV10-3	TRBD1	TRBJ2-1	CAISERTGNEQFF	TGTGCCATCAGTGAGCGGACAGGGAATGAGCAGTTCTTC
.	TRBV6-5	TRBD1	TRBJ1-1	CASRADRARNTEAFF	TGTGCCAGCAGGGCCGACAGGGCAAGGAACACTGAAGCTTTCTTT
.	TRBV7-8	.	TRBJ2-7	CASSLLLGGGEQYF	TGTGCCAGCAGCTTACTCCTCGGGGGAGGCGAGCAGTACTTC
.	TRBV12-3/TRBV12-4	.	TRBJ1-2	CASSTGYYGYTF	TGTGCCAGCAGTACAGGGTACTATGGCTACACCTTC
.	TRBV7-9	TRBD1	TRBJ2-7	CASSWTGPGEQYF	TGTGCCAGCAGCTGGACAGGGCCGGGCGAGCAGTACTTC
few	TRBV6-4	TRBD1	TRBJ1-2	CASSARTGVPYGYTF	TGTGCCAGCAGTGCCCGGACAGGGGTGCCCTATGGCTACACCTTC
few	TRBV19	.	TRBJ2-7	CASNPTGGVYEQYF	TGTGCCAGTAACCCAACGGGCGGGGTGTACGAGCAGTACTTC
once	TRBV7-9	TRBD1	TRBJ1-2	CASSPDRGRYYGYTF	TGTGCCAGCAGCCCTGACAGGGGGCGATACTATGGCTACACCTTC
.	TRBV2	.	TRBJ1-5	CASNTGRQQPQHF	TGTGCCAGCAATACAGGGCGCCAACAGCCCCAGCATTTT
.	TRBV9	TRBD1	TRBJ2-3	CASSVGQGHSDTQYF	TGTGCCAGCAGCGTGGGACAGGGTCATTCAGATACGCAGTATTTT
.	TRBV18	.	TRBJ1-3	CASSRDTFYSGNTIYF	TGTGCCAGCTCACGGGACACCTTTTACTCTGGAAACACCATATATTTT
few	TRBV6-5	.	TRBJ1-1	CASHGQRTEAFF	TGTGCCAGCCATGGACAGAGGACTGAAGCTTTCTTT
.	TRBV5-1	TRBD1	TRBJ2-7	CASSLDGQGAYEQYF	TGCGCCAGCAGCTTGGACGGGCAGGGGGCGTATGAGCAGTACTTC
.	TRBV5-1	.	TRBJ2-3	CASSFQETDTQYF	TGCGCCAGCAGCTTCCAGGAAACAGATACGCAGTATTTT
.	TRBV7-9	.	TRBJ1-6	CASSPGQFIDSPLHF	TGTGCCAGCAGCCCCGGACAGTTTATCGATTCACCCCTCCACTTT
.	TRBV6-6	.	TRBJ1-3	CASSYSQVSSGNTIYF	TGTGCCAGCAGTTACTCCCAGGTTAGCTCTGGAAACACCATATATTTT
.	TRBV19	.	TRBJ1-6	CASSIGQSFNSPLHF	TGTGCCAGTAGTATCGGACAGAGCTTTAATTCACCCCTCCACTTT
.	TRBV27	.	TRBJ1-2	CASSYTPTGGYTF	TGTGCCAGCAGTTATACACCCACGGGGGGCTACACCTTC
few	TRBV6-6	.	TRBJ2-1	CASSYSGYAPGNEQFF	TGTGCCAGCAGTTACTCAGGCTACGCACCAGGCAATGAGCAGTTCTTC
.	TRBV6-5	.	TRBJ1-6	CASSYSRTESPLHF	TGTGCCAGCAGTTACTCCCGGACTGAGTCACCCCTCCACTTT
.	TRBV5-1	.	TRBJ1-1	CASSAQGLNTEAFF	TGCGCCAGCAGCGCCCAGGGCCTGAACACTGAAGCTTTCTTT
.	TRBV7-9	.	TRBJ1-5	CASSLWPNQPQHF	TGTGCCAGCAGCTTATGGCCCAATCAGCCCCAGCATTTT